This TCR beta chain appears in the sequencing data of a study of T cells in Graves' hyperthyroidism and ophthalmopathy. CDR1 is SEHNR, CDR2 FQNEAQ, per germline (reference sequence). V lost 0 bases and J lost 6; bases outside the gene matches: 10. The length of the CDR3 is 17 residues. There were TCR beta CDR3 regions amplified from RNA transcripts. HTBI primers were employed in a first-round RT-PCR of the TCR CDR3. TCRdb analysed the multiplex PCR reads with MiXCR anew, one entry per CDR3 protein. Of 550,000 to 800,000 distinct CDR3 sequences listed, approximately 15% are singletons. This clonotype was seen more than once but under ten times. What it binds is not known. Patients aged 18 to 65 had newly diagnosed hyperthyroidism of under 2 months' duration. Study results and limitations: The model identified upcoming ophthalmopathy a median 6.5 months ahead of onset.

The chain employs TRBV7-9 and TRBJ2-2; TRBD2 matches at 7 bases. Sequenced sample: blood. The source is a man over 45 with Graves' hyperthyroidism. This chain's CDR3 is CASSLATGGSRAGELFF. The CDR3, as DNA: TGTGCCAGCAGCTTAGCGACCGGCGGGAGTCGAGCCGGGGAGCTGTTTTTT.